The next 30 T cell receptor beta chains were all read from a single sample in a study of T-cell memory formation after mild COVID-19. One entry per CDR3 protein, called by TCRdb with MiXCR from the 5' RACE reads. The sample carries a few hundred thousand distinct CDR3 sequences, about 22% recorded once. Sequenced: PBMCs or a T cell subset sorted from them (not recorded which). These receptors all stem from an adult woman who had mild COVID-19 (a few samples of this study predate the infection). Cell type and time point are not known.

This clonotype has a handful of counts. This chain links TRBV7-2 with TRBJ2-7, with 14 bases aligning to TRBD2. The CDR3 has 14 amino acids. Germline CDR1 is SGHTA and CDR2 is FQGNSA. Unmatched junction bases numbered 3, after V lost 7 bases and J lost 4 bases. CDR3 residues: CASKGTSGSYEQYF. The DNA of the CDR3 is TGTGCCAGCAAAGGGACTAGCGGGAGTTACGAGCAGTACTTC.

In this sample, this clonotype turned up a few times. The gene calls are TRBV4-3 and TRBJ2-7, with D unclear. This CDR3 is 14 amino acids long. Trimming left V 0 bases short and J 3 bases short, with 9 bases between. Germline V gene data show CDR1 as LGHNA and CDR2 as YSLEER. The CDR3 loop reads CASSQDRQFYEQYF. CDR3 in DNA: TGCGCCAGCAGCCAAGATCGGCAGTTCTACGAGCAGTACTTC.

This rearrangement joins TRBV7-2 to TRBJ1-2; TRBD1 matches at 7 bases. V lost 7 bases to trimming and J lost 8 bases; unmatched junction nucleotides: 10. Looked up from germline, CDR1 is SGHTA and CDR2 is FQGNSA. CDR3 size: 13 residues. As DNA, the CDR3 is TGTGCCAGCAACGCGGGACAGAGGGAGGGCTACACCTTC. Amino acids: CASNAGQREGYTF.

This clonotype has a handful of counts. V usage is TRBV7-2 and J usage is TRBJ2-5; 12 positions agree with TRBD2. This CDR3 region has 18 residues. The germline CDR1 and CDR2 sequences are SGHTA and FQGNSA. J lost 0 bases, V lost 1 base, and 6 bases had no gene match. CDR3 protein: CASSLGLAGAQYQETQYF. Here the CDR3 DNA reads TGTGCCAGCAGCTTAGGACTAGCGGGAGCTCAGTACCAAGAGACCCAGTACTTC.

This clonotype has a handful of counts. V is TRBV5-1 and J is TRBJ2-7, with TRBD2 identical over 7 bases. Germline V gene lookup returns CDR1 SGHRS and CDR2 YFSETQ. The CDR3 covers 14 residues. Trimming took 5 bases from V and 0 from J; bases not matched to a gene: 5. CDR3 protein: CASSSAGISYEQYF. The CDR3 DNA sequence: TGCGCCAGCAGTTCAGCGGGGATCTCCTACGAGCAGTACTTC.

The chain is built from TRBV3-1 and TRBJ1-1, with TRBD1 matching 7 bases. The CDR3 totals 15 residues. V shed 4 bases and J 5 bases; nucleotides not matched to a gene: 10. Germline-derived CDR1 and CDR2 are LGHDT and YNNKEL (reference sequence). The CDR3 is CASSPSGGMQTEAFF. In DNA, the CDR3 is TGTGCCAGCAGCCCATCAGGGGGGATGCAAACTGAAGCTTTCTTT.

This clonotype was picked up a small number of times. The chain recombines TRBV6-6 with TRBJ2-5, with no clear D. The CDR3 is 13 amino acids. Trimming took 3 bases from V and 5 from J, leaving 10 bases between them. Germline assignment: CDR1 MNHNY and CDR2 SVGAGI (reference sequence). CDR3: CASSYRVTETQYF. DNA of the CDR3: TGTGCCAGCAGTTATCGAGTGACGGAGACCCAGTACTTC.

The chain employs TRBV12-3 or TRBV12-4 and TRBJ2-1; D remains unclear. The CDR3 totals 14 residues. Trimming pared 8 bases from V and 2 bases from J, leaving 13 bases between. The CDR3 DNA follows: TGTGCCAGCGCCGTCGGGCCCCCCTACAATGAGCAGTTCTTC. Translating gives CASAVGPPYNEQFF.

The rearrangement uses TRBV7-2 and TRBJ2-7; 9 bases map to TRBD1. Germline-derived CDR1 and CDR2 are SGHTA and FQGNSA. Trimming took 5 bases from V and 5 from J; bases not matched to a gene: 10. CDR3 length: 15 amino acids. The CDR3 spells CASSVGTGNWNEQYF. DNA of the CDR3: TGTGCCAGCAGCGTCGGGACAGGGAATTGGAACGAGCAGTACTTC.

The DNA of the CDR3 is TGTGCCAGCAGTTGGGGGGGCTCCTACAATGAGCAGTTCTTC. Protein sequence: CASSWGGSYNEQFF. The chain uses TRBV12-3 or TRBV12-4 and TRBJ2-1, with 7 bases that match TRBD2. This CDR3 is 14 amino acids long. V gave up 4 bases and J gave up 0 bases; unmatched junction bases: 0.

The chain recombines TRBV20-1 with TRBJ2-5; 9 bases map to TRBD2. CDR3 length: 15 amino acids. V dropped 0 bases and J dropped 5; count of bases not matched to a gene: 7. Germline V gene data show CDR1 as DFQATT and CDR2 as SNEGSKA (reference sequence). In nucleotides, the CDR3 is TGCAGTGCTAGAGATGGCGGGGGGGCCATGGAGACCCAGTACTTC. Amino acids: CSARDGGGAMETQYF.

This sequence joins TRBV29-1 and TRBJ1-1; D gene uncertain. The CDR3 totals 12 residues. CDR1 and CDR2 (germline): SQVTM, ANQGSEA. The V end lost 7 bases, the J end lost 1 base, and 10 bases lay between the germline ends. The CDR3 nucleotides read TGCAGCGCTGAGGGTGAGAACACTGAAGCTTTCTTT. It yields the protein CSAEGENTEAFF.

This chain uses TRBV30 with TRBJ2-1, with D uncertain. Germline assignment: CDR1 GTSNPN and CDR2 SVGIG (reference sequence). The CDR3 contains 12 residues. V dropped 1 base and J dropped 11 bases, with 12 bases sitting between them. CDR3 sequence reads: CAWSGSTVQQFF. In DNA, the CDR3 is TGTGCCTGGAGTGGATCGACGGTACAGCAGTTCTTC.

This chain uses TRBV5-4 with TRBJ1-1; maybe TRBD1 (5 bases). The CDR3 is 13 amino acids. CDR1 is SGHNT, CDR2 YYREEE, per germline (reference sequence). Trimming left V 4 bases short and J 5 bases short, with 12 bases between. CDR3 region: CASSPGRETEAFF. The CDR3, as DNA: TGTGCCAGCAGCCCGGGGCGGGAAACTGAAGCTTTCTTT.

This clonotype was observed a few times. J is TRBJ2-7 and V is TRBV3-1; 7 nucleotides line up with TRBD1. The V gene's germline CDR1 is LGHDT and CDR2 YNNKEL (reference sequence). CDR3 size: 15 residues. V lost 6 bases to trimming and J lost 3 bases; unmatched junction nucleotides: 11. CDR3 sequence: CASSYDGQEIYEQYF. Written as DNA, the CDR3 is TGTGCCAGCAGTTACGACGGACAGGAGATCTACGAGCAGTACTTC.

This clonotype was found a few times. The V call is TRBV2, the J call TRBJ1-1; 7 bases fit TRBD1. J gave up 1 base and V 6 bases, and 5 bases lay outside the gene matches. Germline loops: CDR1 SNHLY, CDR2 FYNNEI. This CDR3 comprises 14 residues. This chain's CDR3 is CASRGQLTNTEAFF. CDR3 nucleotides: TGTGCCAGCAGGGGACAGCTTACGAACACTGAAGCTTTCTTT.

This clonotype was picked up a small number of times. The gene calls are TRBV2 and TRBJ2-3, with a tentative D call TRBD1 (7 bases). The CDR3 length is 16 residues. V lost 6 bases, J lost 0 bases, and 16 bases lay in between. Germline assignment: CDR1 SNHLY and CDR2 FYNNEI. CDR3 in DNA: TGTGCCAGCAGCCAGGGGGGCGGGGACAGCACAGATACGCAGTATTTT. Translation: CASSQGGGDSTDTQYF. The full variable domain, in which reference TRBV2 and TRBJ2-3 provide the parts outside the CDR3, is EPEVTQTPSHQVTQMGQEVILRCVPISNHLYFYWYRQILGQKVEFLVSFYNNEISEKSEIFDDQFSVERPDGSNFTLKIRSTKLEDSAMYFCASSQGGGDSTDTQYFGPGTRLTVL.

The chain combines TRBV15 with TRBJ1-4; 7 bases are shared with TRBD1. J gave up 6 bases and V 4 bases, and 8 bases lay outside the gene matches. The CDR3 runs 15 residues. CDR1 LNHNV and CDR2 YYDKDF come from the germline V gene (reference sequence). The chain's CDR3 is CATSNSGTAYEKLFF. CDR3 sequence (DNA): TGTGCCACCAGCAACTCCGGGACAGCTTATGAAAAACTGTTTTTT.

This clonotype showed up just a few times. This chain links TRBV7-9 with TRBJ1-2; the D gene is possibly TRBD1 (5 bases). The CDR3 covers 17 residues. Trimming removed 5 bases at V and 6 bases at J, with 25 bases between. CDR1 is SEHNR and CDR2 is FQNEAQ in the germline V gene (reference sequence). In nucleotides, the CDR3 is TGTGCCAGCAGCCGAAATGGGTTTCAAGGGGCCCTCGATGGCTACACCTTC. It yields the protein CASSRNGFQGALDGYTF.

The chain employs TRBV5-5 and TRBJ2-5, with 15 bases matching TRBD2. The CDR3 has 17 residues. Trimming cost V 2 bases and J 5 bases; bases outside gene matches: 7. CDR1 and CDR2 (germline): SGHKS, YYEKEE (reference sequence). The CDR3 loop is CASSLGLAGGPVETQYF. The CDR3 DNA sequence: TGTGCCAGCAGCTTAGGACTAGCGGGAGGGCCCGTCGAGACCCAGTACTTC.

This clonotype was counted a few times. The CDR3 sequence: CASSESLYEQYF. The CDR3, as DNA: TGTGCCAGCAGTGAATCGTTGTACGAGCAGTACTTC. This chain links TRBV25-1 with TRBJ2-7; D not resolved. CDR3 length: 12 amino acids. Trimming removed 1 base at V and 4 bases at J, with 5 bases between. Germline V gene lookup returns CDR1 MGHDK and CDR2 SYGVNS.

There are a few counts of this clonotype. The rearrangement links TRBV20-1 to TRBJ1-4; D not certain. The germline gives CDR1 DFQATT, CDR2 SNEGSKA (reference sequence). The V end lost 3 bases, the J end lost 0 bases, and 17 bases lay between the germline ends. The CDR3 is made up of 17 amino acids. CDR3 sequence reads: CSARSRTQIATNEKLFF. The CDR3 DNA is TGCAGTGCTAGGAGCCGGACGCAGATTGCAACTAATGAAAAACTGTTTTTT.

This clonotype was picked up a small number of times. The V gene is TRBV5-1, the J gene TRBJ2-3; no reliable D call. V lost 0 bases, J lost 1 base, and 15 bases lay in between. This CDR3 is 17 amino acids long. Germline V gene sequence: CDR1 SGHRS, CDR2 YFSETQ. This CDR3 is CASSLVVGLSRTDTQYF. DNA of the CDR3: TGCGCCAGCAGCTTGGTAGTGGGCCTTAGTCGCACAGATACGCAGTATTTT.

This CDR3 is CASSATRGLGYEQYF. The CDR3 DNA reads as TGTGCCAGCAGCGCCACCAGGGGGCTAGGGTACGAGCAGTACTTC. This chain links TRBV7-2 with TRBJ2-7; 8 bases align to TRBD1. The trim removed 5 bases at V and 4 bases at J, leaving 10 bases unmatched. This CDR3 has 15 amino acids. Germline loops: CDR1 SGHTA, CDR2 FQGNSA.

This clonotype came up a few times. The chain combines TRBV18 with TRBJ2-7; D is unclear. Trimming took 4 bases from V and 3 from J, leaving 31 bases between them. The CDR3 is 20 residues long. Per germline, CDR1 KGHSH and CDR2 LQKENI. CDR3 amino acids: CASSLYRPPAGPLVSYEQYF. The CDR3 DNA is TGTGCCAGCTCACTCTACCGACCACCCGCCGGGCCCTTAGTGAGCTACGAGCAGTACTTC.

This clonotype was observed a few times. V usage is TRBV7-9 and J usage is TRBJ2-7; the match to TRBD2 covers 8 bases. This CDR3 has 17 amino acids. The germline V gene encodes CDR1 SEHNR and CDR2 FQNEAQ (reference sequence). V trimming: 5 bases; J trimming: 0 bases; junction bases outside the gene matches: 12. The CDR3 region is CASSRSDSGVSSYEQYF. CDR3 nucleotide sequence: TGTGCCAGCAGCAGGAGTGATAGCGGGGTCTCCTCCTACGAGCAGTACTTC.

V usage is TRBV30 and J usage is TRBJ1-3; D remains ambiguous. Per the germline V gene, CDR1 is GTSNPN and CDR2 is SVGIG (reference sequence). There are 15 residues in the CDR3. The germline V and J ends were trimmed by 0 bases and 0 bases, with 9 bases remaining between them. CDR3 sequence (DNA): TGTGCCTGGAGTGTACCGTGGAGCTCTGGAAACACCATATATTTT. Its translation: CAWSVPWSSGNTIYF.

The genes are TRBV6-6 and TRBJ2-7; TRBD2 is a possible D gene (6 bases). Deletions cut 2 bases from V and 0 bases from J, with 11 bases between. Germline V gene sequence: CDR1 MNHNY, CDR2 SVGAGI (reference sequence). The CDR3 is 15 residues long. The CDR3 loop reads CASSYAGSNSYEQYF. The CDR3 region has the DNA TGTGCCAGCAGTTACGCGGGGTCCAACTCCTACGAGCAGTACTTC.

The sample holds a few counts of this clonotype. The V gene is TRBV13, the J gene TRBJ2-3; 11 nucleotides agree with TRBD2. Losses at the gene ends were 5 bases for V and 2 bases for J; bases not matched to a gene: 9. Germline-derived CDR1 and CDR2 are PRHDT and FYEKMQ (reference sequence). There are 17 residues in the CDR3. The CDR3 DNA reads as TGTGCCAGCAGCCATTCTAGCGGGGGGCCCCTCACAGATACGCAGTATTTT. It codes for CASSHSSGGPLTDTQYF.

This clonotype turned up a few times. One junction end does not reproduce the germline sequence, and a read error may be involved. The chain links TRBV10-3 to TRBJ2-7; 8 nucleotides line up with TRBD1. The CDR3 loop spans 15 amino acids. Germline values: CDR1 ENHRY, CDR2 SYGVKD. Here the CDR3 reads CAISDRTGNSNEQYF. Here the CDR3 DNA reads TGTGCCATCAGTGATCGGACAGGGAACTCCAACGAGCAGTACTTC.